This T cell receptor beta chain derives from a study of blood T cell repertoires in COVID-19. TCRdb's copy holds only in-frame clones and misses some; the assay was immunoSEQ multiplex PCR. Of some 210,000 clones in the sample, 65% to 90% are singletons; the top ten hold about 8.9%. The CDR3 consists of 17 residues. The germline V gene has CDR1 LGHDT and CDR2 YNNKEL (reference sequence). After removal of 0 bases from V and 5 bases from J, the junction contained 9 bases not matched to a gene. Sequenced: PBMCs or T cells enriched from blood (not recorded which). The chain is built from TRBV3-1 (or the pseudogene TRBV3-2) and TRBJ2-5, with 10 bases identical to TRBD1. The TCR originated in a woman aged 45-65 years with acute COVID-19. The CDR3 DNA reads as TGTGCCAGCAGCCAAGAATTCACGGGACAGGGGCTGGAGACCCAGTACTTC. Its protein product is CASSQEFTGQGLETQYF.